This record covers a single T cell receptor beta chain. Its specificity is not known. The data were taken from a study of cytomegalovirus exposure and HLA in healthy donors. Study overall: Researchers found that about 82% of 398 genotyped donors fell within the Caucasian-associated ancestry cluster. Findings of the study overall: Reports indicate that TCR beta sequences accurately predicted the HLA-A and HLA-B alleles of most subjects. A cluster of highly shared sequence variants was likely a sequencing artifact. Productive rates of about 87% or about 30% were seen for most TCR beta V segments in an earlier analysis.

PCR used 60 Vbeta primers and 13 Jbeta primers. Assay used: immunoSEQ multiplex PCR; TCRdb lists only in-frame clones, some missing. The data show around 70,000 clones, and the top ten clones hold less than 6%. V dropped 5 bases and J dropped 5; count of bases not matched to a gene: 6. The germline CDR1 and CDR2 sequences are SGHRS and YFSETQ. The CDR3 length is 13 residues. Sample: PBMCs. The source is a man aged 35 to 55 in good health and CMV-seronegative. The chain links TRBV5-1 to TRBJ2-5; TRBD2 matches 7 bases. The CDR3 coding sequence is TGCGCCAGCAGTTGGACCGGGGGGGAGACCCAGTACTTC. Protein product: CASSWTGGETQYF.